The rows below give T cell receptor beta chains drawn from one sample of a study of cytomegalovirus exposure and HLA in healthy donors. Here immunoSEQ multiplex PCR was the method, and the copy in TCRdb shows in-frame clones only, minus some. The repertoire holds some 98,000 clones, with around 88% as singletons. Sequences were obtained from PBMCs. The receptors stem from a woman aged 25 to 39 in good health and CMV-seronegative. Each CDR3 is given with its conserved first and last residue.

V,J,length,CDR3
TRBV19,TRBJ1-2,14,CASSKDRNFYGYTF
TRBV6-6,TRBJ2-5,15,CASSLGQGKGETQYF
TRBV14,TRBJ1-1,13,CASSQVRGTEAFF
TRBV6-1,TRBJ1-4,14,CASRGQVAAEKLFF
TRBV2,TRBJ1-5,14,CASKLEYSNQPQHF
TRBV5-1,TRBJ1-2,15,CASSLATGNNYGYTF
TRBV7-6,TRBJ2-5,13,CASSTDLGETQYF
TRBV5-8,TRBJ2-7,14,CASSLRGTGYEQYF
TRBV25-1,TRBJ2-3,16,CASSDARNPVTDTQYF
TRBV7-3,TRBJ2-1,11,CASAVNNEQFF
TRBV28,TRBJ1-2,12,CASSFSGGGYTF
TRBV7-8,TRBJ1-6,17,CASSSRFEGPSNSPLHF
TRBV10-3,TRBJ2-7,12,CAIRGGEYEQYF
TRBV27,TRBJ1-5,16,CASSLRGTGRDQPQHF
TRBV12-5,TRBJ1-4,19,CASGLFHGAGPGVGEKLFF
TRBV7-9,TRBJ1-3,16,CASSLRTGVFGNTIYF
TRBV9,TRBJ2-7,14,CASSEQGLPYEQYF
TRBV28,TRBJ1-3,13,CASIGAPGNTIYF
TRBV7-2,TRBJ2-5,15,CASSLVAGVKETQYF
TRBV25-1,TRBJ1-2,15,CASSEVGGRSYGYTF
TRBV9,TRBJ2-1,19,CASSVIPGLAGDAPNEQFF
TRBV29-1,TRBJ1-3,13,CSVQRGSGNTIYF
TRBV11-3,TRBJ2-7,14,CASSQGPTTYEQYF
TRBV4-1,TRBJ1-2,13,CASSYGGDYGYTF
TRBV5-1,TRBJ1-2,13,CASSLAVQGGYTF
TRBV28,TRBJ2-7,14,CASSFPFSSYEQYF
TRBV5-6,TRBJ1-5,15,CASSHQGSGNQPQHF
TRBV18,TRBJ2-6,16,CASSHYSGPGANVLTF
TRBV25-1,TRBJ1-2,13,CASSGTGGDGYTF
TRBV7-9,TRBJ1-1,11,CASRPGQEAFF
TRBV7-2,TRBJ2-1,13,CASAPGQANEQFF
TRBV20-1,TRBJ2-3,11,CSEQGRDTQYF
TRBV7-6,TRBJ1-1,15,CASRNVRGENTEAFF
TRBV5-6,TRBJ2-7,15,CASSLGSGGFFEQYF
TRBV28,TRBJ1-5,15,CASSQGSYSNQPQHF
TRBV6-5,TRBJ1-1,12,CASSYGQEEAFF
TRBV19,TRBJ2-2,15,CASISRTRGAGELFF
TRBV10-3,TRBJ2-6,18,CAISEYGGPGSGANVLTF
TRBV28,TRBJ2-3,16,CASSPRAGSSTDTQYF
TRBV21-1,TRBJ1-6,16,CASTKPRTDYHSPLHF
TRBV9,TRBJ1-4,15,CASSPRLGSNEKLFF
TRBV10-3,TRBJ1-6,15,CAIFGPAGITSPLHF
TRBV30,TRBJ1-2,9,CAGGLGYTF